One and the same sample provided the 23 T cell receptor beta chains below, sequenced in a study of OX40 agonist ivuxolimab in advanced cancers. Sequenced by immunoSEQ multiplex PCR; TCRdb stores in-frame clones only, minus some. This table has approximately 90,000 clones, around 88% appearing once. The input for sequencing was CD4+ or CD8+ T cells sorted from blood, taken in a trial of the OX40 agonist ivuxolimab. The origin of the receptors is an adult with an advanced solid tumor such as melanoma, head and neck, liver or kidney cancer.

This clone has only one observation. This chain connects TRBV6-5 to TRBJ2-2; D is unresolved. Trimming cost V 2 bases and J 3 bases, with 4 bases left between them. From germline, CDR1 is MNHEY and CDR2 SVGAGI. CDR3 length: 13 residues. The CDR3 DNA sequence: TGTGCCAGCAGTTACGCGGACACCGGGGAGCTGTTTTTT. It codes for CASSYADTGELFF.

This clone was found once. This chain links TRBV28 with TRBJ2-3, with D tentatively TRBD2 (6 bases). Germline-derived CDR1 and CDR2 are MDHEN and SYDVKM. The CDR3 runs 19 residues. Trimming cost V 1 base and J 2 bases, with 22 bases left between them. CDR3 DNA sequence: TGTGCCAGCAGTTTATCGTCCGGGGGAAGGGCCGGATACACAGATACGCAGTATTTT. Residues: CASSLSSGGRAGYTDTQYF.

The V gene is TRBV19, the J gene TRBJ2-1; TRBD2 aligns across 10 bases. Germline V gives CDR1 LNHDA, CDR2 SQIVND (reference sequence). The CDR3 totals 15 residues. J lost 5 bases, V lost 4 bases, and 5 bases had no gene match. The CDR3 DNA reads as TGTGCCAGTAGTACCTTAGCGGGAGGACACAATGAGCAGTTCTTC. Its translation: CASSTLAGGHNEQFF.

This rearrangement joins TRBV7-2 to TRBJ2-7; no firm D call. The CDR3 runs 14 residues. The germline CDR1 and CDR2 sequences are SGHTA and FQGNSA. Trimming pared 5 bases from V and 1 base from J, leaving 12 bases between. CDR3 region: CASSPSQASYEQYF. CDR3 bases: TGTGCCAGCAGCCCTTCCCAGGCGTCCTACGAGCAGTACTTC.

V and J are TRBV30 and TRBJ2-4; D possibly corresponds to TRBD1 (5 bases). Germline V gene data show CDR1 as GTSNPN and CDR2 as SVGIG (reference sequence). CDR3 length: 15 residues. The V end was cut by 1 base, the J end by 6 bases, with 16 bases between. This chain's CDR3 is CAWSGAGSGPNIQYF. The CDR3 DNA is TGTGCCTGGAGTGGGGCAGGGTCGGGCCCAAACATTCAGTACTTC.

Only one count was recorded for this clone. This chain uses TRBV15 with TRBJ2-6; D is ambiguous. Germline lookup yields CDR1 LNHNV and CDR2 YYDKDF (reference sequence). The CDR3 extends over 15 amino acids. V lost 5 bases to trimming and J lost 1 base, with 9 bases between them. The CDR3 nucleotides are TGTGCCACCAGCGAGTGGGGTTCTGGGGCCAACGTCCTGACTTTC. Protein: CATSEWGSGANVLTF.

This chain joins TRBV5-8 and TRBJ2-2; 11 bases line up with TRBD2. There are 16 residues in the CDR3. With V trimmed by 5 bases and J by 6 bases, 9 bases remained unmatched. Germline V lookup: CDR1 SGHTS, CDR2 YDEGEE. The CDR3 region has the DNA TGTGCCAGCAGGGCAACTAGCGGGAGACTCGCCGGGGAGCTGTTTTTT. Protein: CASRATSGRLAGELFF.

The J gene is TRBJ2-2, the V gene TRBV9, with 7 positions matching TRBD1. CDR1 is SGDLS, CDR2 YYNGEE, per germline. CDR3 length: 16 residues. The V gene end was trimmed by 0 bases and the J gene end by 1 base; junction bases not matched to a gene: 3. CDR3 residues: CASSVASGGNTGELFF. The CDR3 DNA reads as TGTGCCAGCAGCGTAGCGTCAGGGGGGAACACCGGGGAGCTGTTTTTT.

In nucleotides, the CDR3 is TGTGCCAGCAGCCAAGATCAGGGGGCCGAGGCCACTGAAGCTTTCTTT. Its protein product is CASSQDQGAEATEAFF. V is TRBV14 and J is TRBJ1-1; 8 bases match TRBD1. The CDR3 sequence is 16 residues long. The V gene end was trimmed by 0 bases and the J gene end by 4 bases; junction bases not matched to a gene: 7. The germline V gene encodes CDR1 SGHDN and CDR2 FVKESK.

CDR3 nucleotides: TGTGCCAGCAGCCCCGCGGCGGGTGGGGAAGATACGCAGTATTTT. Residues: CASSPAAGGEDTQYF. The chain is built from TRBV7-3 and TRBJ2-3; tentatively, D is TRBD2 (5 bases). The germline V gene has CDR1 SGHTA and CDR2 FQGTGA. The germline V and J ends were trimmed by 5 bases and 5 bases, with 17 bases remaining between them. The CDR3 has 15 residues.

The chain combines TRBV15 with TRBJ2-1; the match to TRBD1 covers 7 bases. Germline V gene sequence: CDR1 LNHNV, CDR2 YYDKDF (reference sequence). V was clipped by 0 bases and J by 4 bases; unmatched bases: 15. This CDR3 region has 19 residues. The CDR3 sequence: CATSRDGAQGPFEYNEQFF. In DNA form, the CDR3 reads TGTGCCACCAGCAGAGATGGGGCACAGGGGCCTTTTGAGTACAATGAGCAGTTCTTC.

With respect to this clone: A much bigger clone sits one base away, suggesting this may be a read error. This chain links TRBV6-1 with TRBJ2-5, with D possibly being TRBD2 (5 bases). With 6 bases removed from V and 5 bases from J, the gap between germline ends came to 7 bases. The length of the CDR3 is 11 residues. Germline V gives CDR1 MNHNS, CDR2 SASEGT. Here the CDR3 reads CASRERETQYF. CDR3 sequence (DNA): TGTGCCAGCAGAGAGCGGGAGACCCAGTACTTC.

This clone came up a few times. This chain joins TRBV5-1 and TRBJ1-2; D is uncertain. Trimming left V 0 bases short and J 6 bases short, with 9 bases between. Germline lookup yields CDR1 SGHRS and CDR2 YFSETQ. This CDR3 spans 13 amino acids. CDR3 sequence: CASSLGGSDGYTF. The CDR3 region has the DNA TGCGCCAGCAGCTTGGGAGGGTCGGATGGCTACACCTTC.

The chain combines TRBV6-5 with TRBJ1-2; D perhaps matches TRBD1 (6 bases). CDR1 is MNHEY and CDR2 is SVGAGI in the germline V gene. V lost 6 bases and J 7 bases, leaving 15 bases between the germline ends. This CDR3 has 13 amino acids. CDR3 sequence (DNA): TGTGCCAGCAGCCCCAGGGCGGACAGTGGCTACACCTTC. It yields the protein CASSPRADSGYTF.

The chain couples TRBV5-1 to TRBJ2-5, with a weak D call TRBD1 (5 bases). V was cut by 4 bases and J by 1 base, with 17 bases left in between. CDR3 length: 16 residues. CDR1 is SGHRS and CDR2 is YFSETQ in the germline V gene. In nucleotides, the CDR3 is TGCGCCAGCAGCCGAAGGGCTGCTGGGGCCCAAGAGACCCAGTACTTC. It encodes CASSRRAAGAQETQYF. The variable domain in full, with the rest retrieved from reference TRBV5-1 and TRBJ2-5, is KAGVTQTPRYLIKTRGQQVTLSCSPISGHRSVSWYQQTPGQGLQFLFEYFSETQRNKGNFPGRFSGRQFSNSRSEMNVSTLELGDSALYLCASSRRAAGAQETQYFGPGTRLLVL.

In DNA form, the CDR3 reads TGTGCCAGTAGTCCCCAGCGACAGGGCGGGTATACGCAGTATTTT. Protein sequence: CASSPQRQGGYTQYF. The chain is built from TRBV19 and TRBJ2-3; 7 nucleotides line up with TRBD1. CDR1 and CDR2 from the germline V gene are LNHDA and SQIVND (reference sequence). The CDR3 is made up of 15 amino acids. The J segment lost 7 bases and the V segment lost 5 bases, leaving 12 bases of the junction unmatched.

The chain couples TRBV18 to TRBJ2-5; maybe TRBD2 (7 bases). The germline V gene encodes CDR1 KGHSH and CDR2 LQKENI. The CDR3 has 17 amino acids. V shed 0 bases and J shed 1 base, with 15 bases lying between them. DNA for the CDR3: TGTGCCAGCTCACCACCCCGGGGGGCCCTCCTCCAAGAGACCCAGTACTTC. Translated, it gives CASSPPRGALLQETQYF.

This clone has a single count. The genes are TRBV7-3 and TRBJ2-1; 8 nucleotides match TRBD1. V dropped 5 bases and J dropped 9; count of bases not matched to a gene: 0. The CDR3 loop spans 11 amino acids. Per germline, CDR1 SGHTA and CDR2 FQGTGA. In DNA, the CDR3 is TGTGCCAGCAGCGGACAGGGTGAGCAGTTCTTC. Encoded protein: CASSGQGEQFF.

DNA of the CDR3: TGTGCCAGCAGTTTCGCGGGACTAGCGGGAGGGTCGATAAACAATGAGCAGTTCTTC. Translation gives CASSFAGLAGGSINNEQFF. The genes are TRBV27 and TRBJ2-1, with 16 bases identical to TRBD2. CDR1 MNHEY and CDR2 SMNVEV come from the germline V gene (reference sequence). The CDR3 covers 19 residues. The J segment lost 5 bases and the V segment lost 3 bases, leaving 10 bases of the junction unmatched.

The chain couples TRBV28 to TRBJ1-4; no clear D gene. This CDR3 spans 12 amino acids. V lost 2 bases, J lost 6 bases, and 4 bases lay in between. Germline CDR1 is MDHEN and CDR2 is SYDVKM. The CDR3, as DNA: TGTGCCAGCAGTTTAGAATATGAAAAACTGTTTTTT. As protein: CASSLEYEKLFF.

This rearrangement joins TRBV7-9 to TRBJ1-2; tentative D call: TRBD1 (5 bases). The germline V and J ends were trimmed by 5 bases and 3 bases, with 16 bases remaining between them. CDR3 length: 15 residues. Germline V lookup: CDR1 SEHNR, CDR2 FQNEAQ (reference sequence). The chain's CDR3 is CASSLRDGRDYGYTF. The CDR3 nucleotides are TGTGCCAGCAGCCTCCGGGACGGAAGAGACTATGGCTACACCTTC. Full variable domain (missing parts from reference TRBV7-9 and TRBJ1-2): DTGVSQNPRHKITKRGQNVTFRCDPISEHNRLYWYRQTLGQGPEFLTYFQNEAQLEKSRLLSDRFSAERPKGSFSTLEIQRTEQGDSAMYLCASSLRDGRDYGYTFGSGTRLTVV.

Worth noting for this clone: This specimen includes other DNA sequences encoding the same CDR3. This rearrangement joins TRBV27 to TRBJ1-5; TRBD1 might be the D (5 bases). V was shortened by 4 bases and J by 6 bases, with 7 bases between the two germline ends. The CDR3 is 12 amino acids. Germline lookup yields CDR1 MNHEY and CDR2 SMNVEV (reference sequence). The CDR3 loop reads CASSSGRQPQHF. The CDR3 DNA reads TGTGCCAGCAGTTCGGGACGTCAGCCCCAGCATTTT.

J is TRBJ2-7 and V is TRBV5-1, with TRBD1 as a possible D gene (6 bases). The CDR3 length is 16 residues. Per germline, CDR1 SGHRS and CDR2 YFSETQ. Trimming cost V 0 bases and J 1 base, with 14 bases left between them. This CDR3 is CASSLGQARSSYEQYF. DNA for the CDR3: TGCGCCAGCAGCTTGGGACAGGCCCGCTCTTCCTACGAGCAGTACTTC.